One and the same sample provided the 12 T cell receptor beta chains below, sequenced in a study of cytomegalovirus exposure and HLA in healthy donors. The PCR used 60 Vbeta and 13 Jbeta primers. Repertoires were generated with immunoSEQ multiplex PCR, while TCRdb's copy carries only in-frame clones and drops some. The data include approximately 96,000 clones; the top ten clones carry approximately 6%. The sample consisted of PBMCs. The receptors were gathered from a girl under 18 in good health and CMV-seropositive.

The chain combines TRBV4-1 with TRBJ2-1; possibly TRBD2 for D (5 bases). The CDR3 covers 15 residues. Deletions cut 0 bases from V and 5 bases from J, with 11 bases between. Germline V lookup: CDR1 MGHRA, CDR2 YSYEKL. The CDR3 nucleotides are TGCGCCAGCAGCCAAGAGGCGGGTCTGGACAATGAGCAGTTCTTC. It yields the protein CASSQEAGLDNEQFF.

The V and J genes are TRBV6-5 and TRBJ1-1, with D maybe TRBD1 (5 bases). This CDR3 contains 14 residues. Trimming shortened V by 6 bases and J by 4 bases, and 15 bases separated the two germline ends. Germline CDR1 MNHEY, CDR2 SVGAGI. The CDR3 reads CASRSSGGSTEAFF. The CDR3 bases are TGTGCCAGCAGGTCCTCGGGGGGAAGCACTGAAGCTTTCTTT.

In nucleotides, the CDR3 is TGTGCCAGCGGTTGGGGACAGATTCTGTTTTTT. Translated, it gives CASGWGQILFF. V usage is TRBV6-1 and J usage is TRBJ1-4, with 7 bases matching TRBD1. The CDR3 contains 11 residues. V shed 8 bases and J 14 bases; nucleotides not matched to a gene: 8. CDR1 is MNHNS and CDR2 is SASEGT in the germline V gene.

The V call is TRBV18, the J call TRBJ2-5; TRBD2 agrees at 8 bases. CDR1 and CDR2 from the germline V gene are KGHSH and LQKENI. This CDR3 spans 16 amino acids. Trimming cost V 0 bases and J 2 bases; bases outside gene matches: 5. The CDR3 DNA sequence: TGTGCCAGCTCACCACCCGGGGGGGGTCCGCAAGAGACCCAGTACTTC. Translated, it gives CASSPPGGGPQETQYF.

The V gene is TRBV6-5, the J gene TRBJ2-1, with D tentatively TRBD2 (6 bases). The CDR3 length is 15 residues. Germline V gene sequence: CDR1 MNHEY, CDR2 SVGAGI. Trimming cost V 7 bases and J 7 bases, with 20 bases left between them. For the CDR3, the DNA is TGTGCCAGCACCCATCGGCGGGGATTTAGGAATGAGCAGTTCTTC. Its protein is CASTHRRGFRNEQFF.

The chain recombines TRBV2 with TRBJ2-5; D is undetermined. The CDR3 has 12 amino acids. Trimming shortened V by 5 bases and J by 1 base, and 5 bases separated the two germline ends. Germline CDR1 and CDR2: SNHLY and FYNNEI. In DNA form, the CDR3 reads TGTGCCAGCAGTTCGGGCCAAGAGACCCAGTACTTC. Its protein is CASSSGQETQYF.

The chain has TRBV27 and TRBJ1-1; a weak D match, TRBD1 (6 bases). The CDR3 has 16 residues. V lost 3 bases to trimming and J lost 3 bases, with 17 bases between them. Germline CDR1 reads MNHEY; CDR2 reads SMNVEV (reference sequence). The CDR3 loop is CASSFLGRGEDTEAFF. DNA for the CDR3: TGTGCCAGCAGTTTTTTGGGCAGGGGTGAGGACACTGAAGCTTTCTTT.

Written as DNA, the CDR3 is TGTGCCAGCACCCCCGGGACAGGGGATGGCTACACCTTC. As protein: CASTPGTGDGYTF. The chain employs TRBV6-5 and TRBJ1-2; TRBD1 matches 10 bases. The CDR3 sequence is 13 residues long. The germline V gene has CDR1 MNHEY and CDR2 SVGAGI. With V trimmed by 7 bases and J by 6 bases, 5 bases remained unmatched.

The CDR3 nucleotides are TGTGCCAGCAGTGAGGAAACGGACAGATCAACCTACGAGCAGTACTTC. Protein: CASSEETDRSTYEQYF. J is TRBJ2-7 and V is TRBV25-1; TRBD1 is a possible D gene (6 bases). Trimming removed 3 bases from V and 2 bases from J, with 17 bases in between. Germline V gene sequence: CDR1 MGHDK, CDR2 SYGVNS. The CDR3 is 16 amino acids.

In regard to this clone: Different DNA sequences within this sample yield the same CDR3. The chain combines TRBV30 with TRBJ1-1; D remains ambiguous. The germline CDR1 and CDR2 sequences are GTSNPN and SVGIG (reference sequence). The CDR3 length is 15 residues. Deletions cut 0 bases from V and 2 bases from J, with 13 bases between. The CDR3, as DNA: TGTGCCTGGAGTGTAGCGGGAAGTTCCAACACTGAAGCTTTCTTT. It codes for CAWSVAGSSNTEAFF.

The chain employs TRBV4-1 and TRBJ2-6; TRBD2 is a possible D gene (6 bases). Germline V gene sequence: CDR1 MGHRA, CDR2 YSYEKL. V was cut by 1 base and J by 2 bases, with 9 bases left in between. The CDR3 spans 16 residues. The CDR3 region is CASSQVGGAGANVLTF. For the CDR3, the DNA is TGCGCCAGCAGCCAAGTAGGAGGGGCTGGGGCCAACGTCCTGACTTTC.

J is TRBJ2-5 and V is TRBV4-1; 10 nucleotides match TRBD1. The CDR3 has 14 amino acids. V shed 4 bases, J shed 4 bases, and the junction held 3 bases outside the gene matches. CDR1 is MGHRA and CDR2 is YSYEKL in the germline V gene. The CDR3 sequence is CASSRGQGVETQYF. CDR3 coding DNA: TGCGCCAGCAGCCGAGGACAGGGGGTAGAGACCCAGTACTTC.